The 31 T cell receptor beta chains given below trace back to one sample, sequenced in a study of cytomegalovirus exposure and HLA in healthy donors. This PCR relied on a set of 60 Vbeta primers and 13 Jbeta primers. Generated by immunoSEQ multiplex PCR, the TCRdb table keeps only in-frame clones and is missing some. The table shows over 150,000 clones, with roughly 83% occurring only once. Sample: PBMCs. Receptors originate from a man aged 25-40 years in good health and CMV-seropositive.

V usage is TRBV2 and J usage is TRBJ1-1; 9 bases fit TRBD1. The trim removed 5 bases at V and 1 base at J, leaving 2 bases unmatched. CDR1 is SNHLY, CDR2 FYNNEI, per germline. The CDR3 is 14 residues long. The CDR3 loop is CASSRTGENTEAFF. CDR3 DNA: TGTGCCAGCAGTCGGACAGGGGAGAACACTGAAGCTTTCTTT.

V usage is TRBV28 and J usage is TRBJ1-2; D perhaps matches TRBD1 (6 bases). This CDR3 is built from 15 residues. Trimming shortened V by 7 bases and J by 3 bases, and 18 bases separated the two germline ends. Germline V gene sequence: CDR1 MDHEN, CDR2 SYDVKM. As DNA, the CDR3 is TGTGCCAGCACCCCCTGGGGGGGGCCGGACTATGGCTACACCTTC. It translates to CASTPWGGPDYGYTF.

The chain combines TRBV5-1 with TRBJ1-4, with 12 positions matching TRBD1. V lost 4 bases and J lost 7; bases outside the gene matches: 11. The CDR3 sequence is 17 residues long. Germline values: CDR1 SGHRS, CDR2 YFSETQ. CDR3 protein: CASSGGQGARVREKLFF. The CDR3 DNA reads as TGCGCCAGCAGCGGGGGACAGGGGGCGCGGGTGCGTGAAAAACTGTTTTTT.

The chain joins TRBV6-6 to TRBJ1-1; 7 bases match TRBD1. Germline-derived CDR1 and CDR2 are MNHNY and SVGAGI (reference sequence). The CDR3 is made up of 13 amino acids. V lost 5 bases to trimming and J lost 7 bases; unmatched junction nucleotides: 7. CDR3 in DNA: TGTGCCAGCAGTGATACCCACAGGGGTGAAGCTTTCTTT. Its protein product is CASSDTHRGEAFF.

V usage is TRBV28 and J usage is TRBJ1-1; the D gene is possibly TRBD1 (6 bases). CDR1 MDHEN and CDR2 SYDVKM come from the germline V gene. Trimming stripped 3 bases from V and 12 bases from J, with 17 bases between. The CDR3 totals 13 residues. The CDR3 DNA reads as TGTGCCAGCAGTTTTGCCAGTTCAGGGGAGACTTTCTTT. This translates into CASSFASSGETFF.

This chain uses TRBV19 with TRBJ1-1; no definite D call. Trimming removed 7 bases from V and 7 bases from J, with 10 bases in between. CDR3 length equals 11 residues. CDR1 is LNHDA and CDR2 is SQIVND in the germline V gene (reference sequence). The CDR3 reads CASNGGIEAFF. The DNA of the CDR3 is TGTGCCAGTAACGGCGGGATTGAAGCTTTCTTT.

The CDR3 DNA reads as TGTGCCAGCAGCCTCAGATCCGGGGAGCTGTTTTTT. Translating it yields CASSLRSGELFF. The chain uses TRBV6-5 and TRBJ2-2; D is uncertain. The CDR3 is 12 residues long. Germline V CDR1 and CDR2: MNHEY, SVGAGI. V dropped 6 bases and J dropped 6 bases, with 8 bases sitting between them.

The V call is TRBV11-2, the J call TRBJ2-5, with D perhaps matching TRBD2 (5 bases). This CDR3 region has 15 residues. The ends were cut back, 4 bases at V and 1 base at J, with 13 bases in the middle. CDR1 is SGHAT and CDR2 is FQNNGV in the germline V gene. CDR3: CASSSSSGGQETQYF. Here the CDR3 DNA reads TGTGCCAGCAGCTCCTCGTCCGGAGGCCAAGAGACCCAGTACTTC.

This CDR3 is CASSLTDNQPQHF. As DNA, the CDR3 is TGTGCCAGCAGCTTAACAGACAATCAGCCCCAGCATTTT. The chain links TRBV7-9 to TRBJ1-5; D not resolved. The CDR3 is made up of 13 amino acids. V dropped 2 bases and J dropped 3 bases, with 5 bases sitting between them. Germline loops: CDR1 SEHNR, CDR2 FQNEAQ (reference sequence).

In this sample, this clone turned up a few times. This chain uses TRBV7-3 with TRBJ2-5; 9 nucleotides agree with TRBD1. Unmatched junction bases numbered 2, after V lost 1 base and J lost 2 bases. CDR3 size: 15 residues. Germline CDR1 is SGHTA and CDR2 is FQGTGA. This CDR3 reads CASSLNGQGQETQYF. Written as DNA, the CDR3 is TGTGCCAGCAGCTTAAACGGACAGGGGCAAGAGACCCAGTACTTC.

Here the CDR3 reads CASRPSTGNTGELFF. Written as DNA, the CDR3 is TGTGCCAGCAGACCTTCGACAGGGAACACCGGGGAGCTGTTTTTT. V gene TRBV9 combines with J gene TRBJ2-2, with a tentative D call TRBD1 (6 bases). The germline V gene encodes CDR1 SGDLS and CDR2 YYNGEE. This CDR3 is 15 amino acids long. The V end lost 5 bases, the J end lost 1 base, and 12 bases lay between the germline ends.

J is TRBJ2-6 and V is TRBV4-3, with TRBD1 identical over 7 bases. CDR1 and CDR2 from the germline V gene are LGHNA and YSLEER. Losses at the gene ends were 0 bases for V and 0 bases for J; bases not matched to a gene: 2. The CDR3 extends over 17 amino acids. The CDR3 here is CASSQDRDSSGANVLTF. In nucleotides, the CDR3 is TGCGCCAGCAGCCAAGATCGGGACAGCTCTGGGGCCAACGTCCTGACTTTC.

The CDR3 is CASSIGTTVGTEAFF. The CDR3 DNA sequence: TGTGCCAGTAGTATAGGCACGACAGTGGGAACTGAAGCTTTCTTT. This chain connects TRBV19 to TRBJ1-1; the D gene is possibly TRBD1 (5 bases). This CDR3 is 15 amino acids long. V lost 1 base to trimming and J lost 5 bases, with 14 bases between them. Germline V gene lookup returns CDR1 LNHDA and CDR2 SQIVND (reference sequence).

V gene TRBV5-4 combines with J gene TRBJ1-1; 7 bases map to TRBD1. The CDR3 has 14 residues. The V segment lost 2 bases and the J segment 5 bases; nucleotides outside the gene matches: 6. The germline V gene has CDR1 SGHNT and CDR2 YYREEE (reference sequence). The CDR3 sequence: CASSFRTGETEAFF. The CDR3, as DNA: TGTGCCAGCAGCTTTCGGACAGGTGAGACTGAAGCTTTCTTT. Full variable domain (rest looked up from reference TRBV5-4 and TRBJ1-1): ETGVTQSPTHLIKTRGQQVTLRCSSQSGHNTVSWYQQALGQGPQFIFQYYREEENGRGNFPPRFSGLQFPNYSSELNVNALELDDSALYLCASSFRTGETEAFFGQGTRLTVV.

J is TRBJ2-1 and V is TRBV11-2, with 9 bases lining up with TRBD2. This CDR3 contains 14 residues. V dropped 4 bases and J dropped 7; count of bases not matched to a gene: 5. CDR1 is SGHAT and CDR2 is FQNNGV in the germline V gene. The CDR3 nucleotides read TGTGCCAGCAGCTGGAGTAGCGGGAGTAATGAGCAGTTCTTC. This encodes CASSWSSGSNEQFF.

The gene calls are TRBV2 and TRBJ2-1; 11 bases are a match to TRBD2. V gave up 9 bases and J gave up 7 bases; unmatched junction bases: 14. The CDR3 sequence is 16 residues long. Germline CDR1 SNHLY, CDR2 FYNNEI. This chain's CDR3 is CARPREAGTSGNEQFF. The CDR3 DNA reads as TGTGCCAGGCCTAGGGAAGCCGGGACTAGCGGAAATGAGCAGTTCTTC.

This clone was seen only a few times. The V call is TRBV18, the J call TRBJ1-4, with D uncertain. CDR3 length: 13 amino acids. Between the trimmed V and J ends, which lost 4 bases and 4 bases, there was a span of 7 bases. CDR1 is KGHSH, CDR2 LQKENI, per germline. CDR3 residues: CASSQRGNEKLFF. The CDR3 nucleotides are TGTGCCAGCTCACAACGGGGTAATGAAAAACTGTTTTTT.

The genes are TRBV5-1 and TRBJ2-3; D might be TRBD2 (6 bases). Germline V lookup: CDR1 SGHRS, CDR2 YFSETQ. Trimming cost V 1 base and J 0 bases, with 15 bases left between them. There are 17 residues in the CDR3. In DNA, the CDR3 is TGCGCCAGCAGCTTGAGTAGCGGAGCTCTGAGCACAGATACGCAGTATTTT. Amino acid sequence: CASSLSSGALSTDTQYF.

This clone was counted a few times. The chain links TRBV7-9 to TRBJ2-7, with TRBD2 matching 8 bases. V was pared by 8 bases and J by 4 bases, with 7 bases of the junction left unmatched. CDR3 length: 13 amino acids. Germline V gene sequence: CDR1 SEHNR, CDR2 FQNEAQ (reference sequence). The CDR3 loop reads CASGAGGVYEQYF. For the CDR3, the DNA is TGTGCCAGCGGGGCGGGGGGAGTTTACGAGCAGTACTTC.

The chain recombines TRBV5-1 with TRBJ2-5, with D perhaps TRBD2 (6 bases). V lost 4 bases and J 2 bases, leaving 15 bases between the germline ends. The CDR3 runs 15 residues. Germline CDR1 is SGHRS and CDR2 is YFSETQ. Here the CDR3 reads CASSPGTLVQETQYF. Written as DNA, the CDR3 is TGCGCCAGCAGCCCGGGGACTTTGGTTCAAGAGACCCAGTACTTC.

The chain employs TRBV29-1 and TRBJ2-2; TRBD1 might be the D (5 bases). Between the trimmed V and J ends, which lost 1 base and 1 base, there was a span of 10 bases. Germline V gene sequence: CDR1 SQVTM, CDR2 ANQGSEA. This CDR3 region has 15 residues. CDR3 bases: TGCAGCGTTGAAGGGTTGACAGAGAACACCGGGGAGCTGTTTTTT. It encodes CSVEGLTENTGELFF.

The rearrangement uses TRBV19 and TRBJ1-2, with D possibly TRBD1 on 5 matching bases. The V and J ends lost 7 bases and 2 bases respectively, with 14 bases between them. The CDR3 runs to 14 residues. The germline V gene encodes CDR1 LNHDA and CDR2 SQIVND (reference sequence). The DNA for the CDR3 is TGTGCCAGTAATCTCTTAGGGGTGAACTATGGCTACACCTTC. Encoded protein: CASNLLGVNYGYTF.

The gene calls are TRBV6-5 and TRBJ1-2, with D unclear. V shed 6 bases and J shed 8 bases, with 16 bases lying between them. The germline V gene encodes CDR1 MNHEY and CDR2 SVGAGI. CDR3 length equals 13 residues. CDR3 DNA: TGTGCCAGCAGATTCCTTCAACCTGGCGGCTACACCTTC. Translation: CASRFLQPGGYTF.

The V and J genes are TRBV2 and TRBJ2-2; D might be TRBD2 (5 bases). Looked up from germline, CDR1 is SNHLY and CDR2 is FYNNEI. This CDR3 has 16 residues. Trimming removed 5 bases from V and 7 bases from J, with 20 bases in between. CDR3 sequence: CASSPLGVTEGGELFF. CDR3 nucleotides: TGTGCCAGCAGTCCTCTTGGGGTCACCGAGGGCGGGGAGCTGTTTTTT.

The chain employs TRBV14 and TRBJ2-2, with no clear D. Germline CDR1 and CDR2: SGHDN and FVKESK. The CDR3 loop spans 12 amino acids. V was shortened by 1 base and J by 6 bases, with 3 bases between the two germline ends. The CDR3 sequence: CASSQGPGELFF. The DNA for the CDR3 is TGTGCCAGCAGCCAAGGGCCCGGGGAGCTGTTTTTT.

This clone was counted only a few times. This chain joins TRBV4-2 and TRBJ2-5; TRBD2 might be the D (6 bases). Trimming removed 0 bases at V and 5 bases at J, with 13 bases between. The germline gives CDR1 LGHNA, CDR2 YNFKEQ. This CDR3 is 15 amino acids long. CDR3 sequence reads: CASSQEEGIWETQYF. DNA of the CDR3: TGTGCCAGCAGCCAAGAGGAGGGGATATGGGAGACCCAGTACTTC.

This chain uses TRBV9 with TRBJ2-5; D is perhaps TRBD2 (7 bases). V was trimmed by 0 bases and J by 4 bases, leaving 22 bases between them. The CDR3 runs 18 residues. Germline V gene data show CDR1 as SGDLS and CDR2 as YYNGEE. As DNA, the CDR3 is TGTGCCAGCAGCGTAGATTCATGGGGGGGCGTTTCGGGAGAGACCCAGTACTTC. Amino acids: CASSVDSWGGVSGETQYF.

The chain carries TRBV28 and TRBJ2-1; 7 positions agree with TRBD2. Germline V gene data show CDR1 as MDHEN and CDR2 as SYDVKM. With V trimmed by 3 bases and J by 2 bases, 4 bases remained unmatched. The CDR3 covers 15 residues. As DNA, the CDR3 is TGTGCCAGCAGTTTTATGGGAGGGGCCTACAATGAGCAGTTCTTC. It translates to CASSFMGGAYNEQFF.

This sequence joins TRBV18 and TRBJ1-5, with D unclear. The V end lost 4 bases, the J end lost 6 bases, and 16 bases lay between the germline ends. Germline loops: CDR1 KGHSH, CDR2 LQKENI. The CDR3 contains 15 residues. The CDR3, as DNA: TGTGCCAGCTCACGCGAACGACAAGCGGGTCAGCCCCAGCATTTT. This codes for CASSRERQAGQPQHF.

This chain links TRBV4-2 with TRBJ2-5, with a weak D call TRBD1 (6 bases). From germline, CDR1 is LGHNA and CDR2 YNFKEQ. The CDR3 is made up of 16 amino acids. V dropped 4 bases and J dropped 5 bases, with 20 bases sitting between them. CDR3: CASSPGAGGEWETQYF. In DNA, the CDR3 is TGTGCCAGCAGCCCAGGGGCCGGTGGGGAGTGGGAGACCCAGTACTTC.

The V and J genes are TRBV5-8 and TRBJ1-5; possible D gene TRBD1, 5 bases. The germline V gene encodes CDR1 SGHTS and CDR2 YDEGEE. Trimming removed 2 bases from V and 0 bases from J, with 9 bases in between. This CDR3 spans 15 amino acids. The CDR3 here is CASSFRQNSNQPQHF. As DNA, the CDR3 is TGTGCCAGCAGCTTCCGACAGAATAGCAATCAGCCCCAGCATTTT.